This TCR beta chain was identified in a study of OX40 agonist ivuxolimab in advanced cancers. About the research overall: Patients' therapy was ivuxolimab, an antibody that acts as an agonist of OX40 (CD134).

This CDR3 has 17 residues. The junction had 6 bases not matched to a gene; V was cut back by 3 bases and J by 0 bases. CDR1 LGHNT and CDR2 FRNRAP come from the germline V gene. TCRdb keeps only in-frame clones here, not all; method: immunoSEQ multiplex PCR. Of 60,000 to 75,000 clones in the sample, 84% were seen once. Only a few counts were recorded for this clone. Sequenced material: CD4+ or CD8+ T cells sorted from blood, taken in a trial of the OX40 agonist ivuxolimab. The gene calls are TRBV12-5 and TRBJ1-4, with TRBD1 matching 8 bases. The origin of this receptor is an adult with an advanced solid tumor such as melanoma, head and neck, liver or kidney cancer. CDR3 region: CASGFRGQGATNEKLFF. CDR3 coding DNA: TGTGCTAGTGGTTTCCGAGGACAGGGAGCAACTAATGAAAAACTGTTTTTT.